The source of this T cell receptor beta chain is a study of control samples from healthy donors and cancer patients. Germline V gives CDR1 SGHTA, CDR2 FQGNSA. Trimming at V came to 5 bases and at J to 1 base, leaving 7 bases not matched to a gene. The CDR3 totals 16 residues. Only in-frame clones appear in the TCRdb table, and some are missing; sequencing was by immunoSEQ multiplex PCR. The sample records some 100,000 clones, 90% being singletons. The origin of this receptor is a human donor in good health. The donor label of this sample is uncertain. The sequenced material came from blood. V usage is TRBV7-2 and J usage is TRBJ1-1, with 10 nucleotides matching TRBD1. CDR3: CASSGRQGATNTEAFF. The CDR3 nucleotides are TGTGCCAGCAGCGGAAGACAGGGGGCAACGAACACTGAAGCTTTCTTT.